These 22 T cell receptor beta chains share one sample of origin, sequenced in a study of blood T cell repertoires in COVID-19. The protocol was immunoSEQ multiplex PCR, while the TCRdb copy is restricted to in-frame clones and leaves out a portion. The sample shows around 100,000 clones, about 89% of them seen only once. Sequencing was performed on peripheral blood. All receptors derive from a man over 45 with acute or convalescent COVID-19.

The chain has TRBV19 and TRBJ1-5; perhaps TRBD1 as D (5 bases). V was cut by 7 bases and J by 7 bases, with 8 bases left in between. Germline CDR1 and CDR2: LNHDA and SQIVND (reference sequence). The CDR3 length is 11 residues. CDR3 protein: CASNDRQPQHF. Here the CDR3 DNA reads TGTGCCAGTAATGACAGACAGCCCCAGCATTTT. The full variable domain, in which reference TRBV19 and TRBJ1-5 provide the parts outside the CDR3, is DGGITQSPKYLFRKEGQNVTLSCEQNLNHDAMYWYRQDPGQGLRLIYYSQIVNDFQKGDIAEGYSVSREKKESFPLTVTSAQKNPTAFYLCASNDRQPQHFGDGTRLSIL.

The V call is TRBV5-6, the J call TRBJ2-7; 8 nucleotides match TRBD1. The V segment lost 8 bases and the J segment 5 bases; nucleotides outside the gene matches: 18. Germline CDR1 and CDR2: SGHDT and YYEEEE. This CDR3 contains 16 residues. The CDR3 spells CASLPTSQGALHEQYF. The CDR3 DNA reads as TGTGCCAGTTTACCGACGTCGCAGGGGGCACTGCACGAGCAGTACTTC. Full variable domain (remainder filled in from reference TRBV5-6 and TRBJ2-7): DAGVTQSPTHLIKTRGQQVTLRCSPKSGHDTVSWYQQALGQGPQFIFQYYEEEERQRGNFPDRFSGHQFPNYSSELNVNALLLGDSALYLCASLPTSQGALHEQYFGPGTRLTVT.

The chain recombines TRBV15 with TRBJ1-4; 7 bases are shared with TRBD1. Germline-derived CDR1 and CDR2 are LNHNV and YYDKDF (reference sequence). J lost 2 bases, V lost 2 bases, and 5 bases had no gene match. This CDR3 region has 16 residues. DNA for the CDR3: TGTGCCACCAGCAGACCTACAGGGGCGACTAATGAAAAACTGTTTTTT. Its translation is CATSRPTGATNEKLFF.

Worth noting for this clone: Other nucleotide sequences from this sample produce the same CDR3. V is TRBV19 and J is TRBJ1-4; 11 nucleotides agree with TRBD1. Germline CDR1 and CDR2: LNHDA and SQIVND (reference sequence). CDR3 length: 13 residues. The V segment lost 9 bases and the J segment 10 bases; nucleotides outside the gene matches: 7. In DNA, the CDR3 is TGTGCCAGCTCCGGGACAGGGGGTGGAAAACTGTTTTTT. Amino acid sequence: CASSGTGGGKLFF.

The rearrangement links TRBV15 to TRBJ1-5; D perhaps matches TRBD1 (5 bases). Trimming stripped 0 bases from V and 5 bases from J, with 8 bases between. The CDR3 totals 14 residues. CDR1 is LNHNV, CDR2 YYDKDF, per germline (reference sequence). The CDR3 spells CATSRDRGYQPQHF. CDR3 sequence (DNA): TGTGCCACCAGCAGAGATCGGGGGTATCAGCCCCAGCATTTT.

Only a few counts were recorded for this clone. The chain has TRBV6-5 and TRBJ2-7, with 11 nucleotides matching TRBD2. This CDR3 region has 14 residues. The V gene's germline CDR1 is MNHEY and CDR2 SVGAGI. V shed 6 bases and J 6 bases; nucleotides not matched to a gene: 7. CDR3 amino acids: CASRPGTSGSEQYF. The CDR3 coding sequence is TGTGCCAGCAGGCCCGGGACTAGCGGAAGCGAGCAGTACTTC.

CDR3 nucleotides: TGTGCCAGCAGGCCCTCGGAGGGTTCCTACAATGAGCAGTTCTTC. Encoded protein: CASRPSEGSYNEQFF. The chain combines TRBV6-5 with TRBJ2-1; perhaps TRBD2 as D (6 bases). Germline values: CDR1 MNHEY, CDR2 SVGAGI. Trimming left V 6 bases short and J 1 base short, with 13 bases between. The length of the CDR3 is 15 residues.

The chain links TRBV27 to TRBJ1-1, with 7 bases matching TRBD1. J was trimmed by 1 base and V by 5 bases; bases with no gene match: 4. This CDR3 contains 14 residues. The germline CDR1 and CDR2 sequences are MNHEY and SMNVEV (reference sequence). The CDR3 reads CASSKDRRNTEAFF. CDR3 DNA sequence: TGTGCCAGCAGTAAGGACAGGAGGAACACTGAAGCTTTCTTT.

V usage is TRBV18 and J usage is TRBJ1-1; TRBD1 might be the D (6 bases). CDR1 and CDR2 from the germline V gene are KGHSH and LQKENI. The V and J ends lost 5 bases and 0 bases respectively, with 13 bases between them. The CDR3 has 15 residues. Written as DNA, the CDR3 is TGTGCCAGCTCAGTAAAGGGGGGGATGAACACTGAAGCTTTCTTT. It codes for CASSVKGGMNTEAFF.

The rearrangement joins TRBV5-5 to TRBJ1-5; tentatively, D is TRBD1 (5 bases). V dropped 1 base and J dropped 7 bases, with 9 bases sitting between them. Germline V lookup: CDR1 SGHKS, CDR2 YYEKEE (reference sequence). The CDR3 is 13 amino acids. The CDR3 coding sequence is TGTGCCAGCAGCTTGATACAGGACCAGCCCCAGCATTTT. It is translated as CASSLIQDQPQHF.

This chain uses TRBV9 with TRBJ1-2, with 8 bases that match TRBD1. The CDR3 contains 15 residues. In germline, CDR1 is SGDLS, CDR2 YYNGEE. V lost 3 bases, J lost 8 bases, and 12 bases stayed unmatched. The CDR3 sequence is CASSAATGGAGGYTF. The DNA of the CDR3 is TGTGCCAGCAGCGCGGCCACAGGGGGGGCGGGAGGCTACACCTTC. The full variable domain, rest sourced from reference TRBV9 and TRBJ1-2, is DSGVTQTPKHLITATGQRVTLRCSPRSGDLSVYWYQQSLDQGLQFLIQYYNGEERAKGNILERFSAQQFPDLHSELNLSSLELGDSALYFCASSAATGGAGGYTFGSGTRLTVV.

This chain joins TRBV7-9 and TRBJ1-1; tentatively, D is TRBD1 (6 bases). The CDR3 runs 15 residues. V gave up 6 bases and J gave up 7 bases, with 21 bases separating them. Germline CDR1 reads SEHNR; CDR2 reads FQNEAQ (reference sequence). CDR3: CASSPKIRLGHEAFF. DNA for the CDR3: TGTGCCAGCAGTCCAAAAATTCGACTGGGACATGAAGCTTTCTTT.

The CDR3 nucleotides read TGTGCCAGCAGCCACCCAGGAGGGAACTATGGCTACACCTTC. This sequence encodes CASSHPGGNYGYTF. This rearrangement joins TRBV3-1 (or the pseudogene TRBV3-2) to TRBJ1-2; no clear D gene. The CDR3 has 14 amino acids. V lost 3 bases and J lost 2, with 10 bases in between. Per the germline V gene, CDR1 is LGHDT and CDR2 is YNNKEL (reference sequence).

This clone was seen just once. J is TRBJ2-7 and V is TRBV19; 7 bases map to TRBD1. Germline CDR1 and CDR2: LNHDA and SQIVND (reference sequence). The trim removed 4 bases at V and 3 bases at J, leaving 3 bases unmatched. The CDR3 covers 13 residues. The CDR3: CASSTWTGYEQYF. As DNA, the CDR3 is TGTGCCAGTAGTACCTGGACAGGCTACGAGCAGTACTTC.

V gene TRBV2 combines with J gene TRBJ2-2; no firm D call. V was cut by 5 bases and J by 5 bases, with 9 bases left in between. Germline lookup yields CDR1 SNHLY and CDR2 FYNNEI. The CDR3 has 13 residues. The CDR3 DNA follows: TGTGCCAGCAGTCCGAGGTTTACCGGGGAGCTGTTTTTT. This codes for CASSPRFTGELFF.

The J gene is TRBJ2-5, the V gene TRBV6-5; 8 positions match TRBD2. CDR1 and CDR2 (germline): MNHEY, SVGAGI. V lost 0 bases, J lost 3 bases, and 6 bases stayed unmatched. This CDR3 contains 16 residues. CDR3 sequence reads: CASSYSFPAGEETQYF. CDR3 DNA: TGTGCCAGCAGTTACTCCTTTCCAGCGGGGGAAGAGACCCAGTACTTC.

The chain combines TRBV12-5 with TRBJ2-1; 8 bases are a match to TRBD1. V lost 4 bases, J lost 4 bases, and 9 bases stayed unmatched. Germline V CDR1 and CDR2: LGHNT, FRNRAP. The CDR3 totals 16 residues. DNA of the CDR3: TGTGCTAGTGGTTCCGGACAGGGCCTTAGGTACAATGAGCAGTTCTTC. It codes for CASGSGQGLRYNEQFF.

V gene TRBV7-9 combines with J gene TRBJ1-2; D is unresolved. The CDR3 is 13 amino acids. V was trimmed by 8 bases and J by 4 bases, leaving 14 bases between them. From germline, CDR1 is SEHNR and CDR2 FQNEAQ (reference sequence). The CDR3 reads CASSAQGSYGYTF. CDR3 DNA: TGTGCCAGCTCGGCTCAAGGGAGCTATGGCTACACCTTC.

Written as DNA, the CDR3 is TGTGCCAGCAGCTCAAGGACAGGGCAGGTCACTGAAGCTTTCTTT. It translates to CASSSRTGQVTEAFF. This chain joins TRBV11-3 and TRBJ1-1, with TRBD1 identical over 8 bases. The CDR3 is 15 residues long. CDR1 and CDR2 from the germline V gene are SGHNT and YENEEA. V shed 4 bases and J 4 bases; nucleotides not matched to a gene: 8.

This clone has a single count. This chain joins TRBV7-2 and TRBJ2-1; perhaps TRBD1 as D (6 bases). The length of the CDR3 is 15 residues. Germline values: CDR1 SGHTA, CDR2 FQGNSA. The V gene lost 2 bases and the J gene lost 4 bases, with 12 bases spanning the gap. CDR3 in amino acids: CASSLSGDKYNEQFF. In DNA form, the CDR3 reads TGTGCCAGCAGCTTAAGTGGGGACAAATACAATGAGCAGTTCTTC.

The chain recombines TRBV15 with TRBJ1-1; 11 bases are shared with TRBD1. The CDR3 extends over 15 amino acids. In germline, CDR1 is LNHNV, CDR2 YYDKDF (reference sequence). Trimming took 4 bases from V and 4 from J; bases not matched to a gene: 5. The CDR3 region is CATSTRTGGGTEAFF. The CDR3, as DNA: TGTGCCACCAGCACTCGGACAGGGGGCGGCACTGAAGCTTTCTTT.

The chain joins TRBV4-1 to TRBJ1-2; D unclear. The CDR3 is made up of 13 amino acids. Germline V gene lookup returns CDR1 MGHRA and CDR2 YSYEKL. Trimming pared 4 bases from V and 4 bases from J, leaving 10 bases between. CDR3 bases: TGCGCCAGCAGCCCGACTATTTCCTATGGCTACACCTTC. Translation gives CASSPTISYGYTF.